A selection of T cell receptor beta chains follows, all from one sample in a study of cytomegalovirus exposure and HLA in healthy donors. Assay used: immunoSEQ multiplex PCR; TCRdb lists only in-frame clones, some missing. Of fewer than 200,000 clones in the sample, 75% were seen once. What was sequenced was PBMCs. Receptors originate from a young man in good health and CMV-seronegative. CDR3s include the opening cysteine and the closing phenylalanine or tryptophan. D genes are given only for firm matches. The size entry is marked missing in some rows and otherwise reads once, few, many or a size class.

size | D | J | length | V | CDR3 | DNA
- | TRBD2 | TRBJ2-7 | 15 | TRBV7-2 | CASSLVAGGPYEQYF | TGTGCCAGCAGCTTAGTTGCGGGAGGGCCTTACGAGCAGTACTTC
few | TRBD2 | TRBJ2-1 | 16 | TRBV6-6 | CASSPLLAGDYNEQFF | TGTGCCAGCAGCCCTTTATTAGCGGGGGACTACAATGAGCAGTTCTTC
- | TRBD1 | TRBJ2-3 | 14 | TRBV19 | CASRPGTGRDTQYF | TGTGCCAGTAGGCCCGGGACAGGGAGAGATACGCAGTATTTT
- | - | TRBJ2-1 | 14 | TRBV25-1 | CASSGYLENNEQFF | TGTGCCAGCAGTGGCTACCTCGAAAACAATGAGCAGTTCTTC
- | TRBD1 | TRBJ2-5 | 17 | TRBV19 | CASSTSPDRGTEETQYF | TGTGCCAGTAGTACCAGTCCTGACAGGGGGACAGAAGAGACCCAGTACTTC
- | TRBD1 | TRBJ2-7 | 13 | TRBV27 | CASSTRTGYEQYF | TGTGCCAGCAGTACCAGGACAGGATACGAGCAGTACTTC
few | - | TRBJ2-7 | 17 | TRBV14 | CASSQGILRGGDYEQYF | TGTGCCAGCAGCCAAGGGATTCTGCGAGGGGGGGACTACGAGCAGTACTTC
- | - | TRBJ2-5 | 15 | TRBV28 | CASSMREQSQETQYF | TGTGCCAGCAGTATGAGGGAACAGTCCCAAGAGACCCAGTACTTC
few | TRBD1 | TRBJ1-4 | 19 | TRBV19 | CASSRGGGQGAPTNEKLFF | TGTGCCAGTAGTCGAGGAGGAGGACAGGGGGCCCCCACTAATGAAAAACTGTTTTTT
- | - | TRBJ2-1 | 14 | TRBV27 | CASSFRSPYNEQFF | TGTGCCAGCAGTTTTAGGAGCCCCTACAATGAGCAGTTCTTC
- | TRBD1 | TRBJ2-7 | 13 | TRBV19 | CASSRTGAYEQYF | TGTGCCAGTAGCAGGACAGGGGCCTACGAGCAGTACTTC
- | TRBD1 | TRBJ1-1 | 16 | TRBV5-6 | CASSLQGAGVHTEAFF | TGTGCCAGCAGCTTGCAGGGGGCGGGCGTGCACACTGAAGCTTTCTTT
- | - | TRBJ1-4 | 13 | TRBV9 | CARSYRETAKLFF | TGTGCCAGAAGTTATCGGGAAACTGCGAAACTGTTTTTT
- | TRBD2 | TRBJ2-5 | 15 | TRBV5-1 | CASSLGLAAQETQYF | TGCGCCAGCAGCTTGGGTCTAGCGGCACAAGAGACCCAGTACTTC
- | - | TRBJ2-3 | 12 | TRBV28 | CASGTSTDTQYF | TGTGCCAGCGGGACTAGCACAGATACGCAGTATTTT